This T cell receptor beta chain was identified during a study of technical replicates of blood from a few donors. CDR3 length: 14 amino acids. Germline V gives CDR1 SGDLS, CDR2 YYNGEE. V shed 4 bases and J shed 0 bases, with 5 bases lying between them. Libraries were prepared by immunoSEQ multiplex PCR; TCRdb keeps only in-frame clonotypes and omits some of them. This table holds 70,000 to 85,000 clones, just over 90% found once. This chain links TRBV9 with TRBJ2-6; D is unresolved. The sequenced material came from T cells isolated from PBMCs. The receptor's source is a human donor in good health. CDR3 DNA: TGTGCCAGCAGCTCGTCCTCTGGGGCCAACGTCCTGACTTTC. Protein product: CASSSSSGANVLTF.